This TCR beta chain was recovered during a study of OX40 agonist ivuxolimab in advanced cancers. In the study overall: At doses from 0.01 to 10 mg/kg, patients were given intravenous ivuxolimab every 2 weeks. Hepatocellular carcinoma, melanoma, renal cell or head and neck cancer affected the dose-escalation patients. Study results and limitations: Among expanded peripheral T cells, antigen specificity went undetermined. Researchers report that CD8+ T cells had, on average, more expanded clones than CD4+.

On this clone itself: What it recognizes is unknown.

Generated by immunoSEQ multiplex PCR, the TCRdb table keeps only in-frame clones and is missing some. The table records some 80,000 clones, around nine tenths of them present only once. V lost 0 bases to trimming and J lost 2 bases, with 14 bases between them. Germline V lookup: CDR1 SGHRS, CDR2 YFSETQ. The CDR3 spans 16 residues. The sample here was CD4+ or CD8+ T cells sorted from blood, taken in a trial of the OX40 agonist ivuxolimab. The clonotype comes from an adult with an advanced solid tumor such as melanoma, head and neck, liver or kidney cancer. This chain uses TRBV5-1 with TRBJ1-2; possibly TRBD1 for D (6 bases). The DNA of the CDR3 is TGCGCCAGCAGCTTGGGACAGGCGGCGCAAAACTATGGCTACACCTTC. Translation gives CASSLGQAAQNYGYTF. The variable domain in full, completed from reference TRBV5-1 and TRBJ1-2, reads KAGVTQTPRYLIKTRGQQVTLSCSPISGHRSVSWYQQTPGQGLQFLFEYFSETQRNKGNFPGRFSGRQFSNSRSEMNVSTLELGDSALYLCASSLGQAAQNYGYTFGSGTRLTVV.